This is a list of T cell receptor beta chains from one sample in a study of memory CD4+ T cells and cytomegalovirus serostatus. The table came from immunoSEQ multiplex PCR; TCRdb's copy has only in-frame clones and leaves some out. The table includes around 60,000 clones, 82% detected once. The sequenced sample was memory CD4+ T cells from blood. These receptors all come from an adult in good health and CMV-seronegative. Some clones in this sample may be carry-over from other donors' samples. The CDR3 runs from the conserved cysteine through the conserved F or W. A D gene is named only where the DNA matches it firmly. Size values are once, few and many counts, or a class for expanded clones, and some rows have none.

clone_size: once
v_call: TRBV28
j_call: TRBJ2-7
d_call: TRBD1
cdr3_aa: CATRGQGSYEQYF
cdr3_nt: TGTGCCACTAGGGGGCAGGGTAGTTACGAGCAGTACTTC

clone_size: NA
v_call: TRBV2
j_call: TRBJ1-5
d_call: NA
cdr3_aa: CASSVQRAGNQPQHF
cdr3_nt: TGTGCCAGCAGTGTACAGAGGGCGGGCAATCAGCCCCAGCATTTT

clone_size: NA
v_call: TRBV11-1
j_call: TRBJ2-1
d_call: TRBD1
cdr3_aa: CASRPGTGVAANEQFF
cdr3_nt: TGTGCCAGCAGGCCCGGGACAGGGGTAGCGGCGAATGAGCAGTTCTTC

clone_size: few
v_call: TRBV6-1
j_call: TRBJ2-7
d_call: NA
cdr3_aa: CASTSFQGAGEQYF
cdr3_nt: TGTGCCAGCACATCTTTTCAGGGAGCAGGGGAGCAGTACTTC

clone_size: NA
v_call: TRBV18
j_call: TRBJ1-5
d_call: NA
cdr3_aa: CASSPGSQPQHF
cdr3_nt: TGTGCCAGCTCACCAGGGAGTCAGCCCCAGCATTTT

clone_size: NA
v_call: TRBV18
j_call: TRBJ1-2
d_call: NA
cdr3_aa: CASSPPKVPGNGYTF
cdr3_nt: TGTGCCAGCTCACCACCAAAGGTTCCGGGAAATGGCTACACCTTC

clone_size: NA
v_call: TRBV18
j_call: TRBJ2-2
d_call: NA
cdr3_aa: CASSPAGHPGELFF
cdr3_nt: TGTGCCAGCTCACCAGCGGGACATCCCGGGGAGCTGTTTTTT

clone_size: once
v_call: TRBV15
j_call: TRBJ1-5
d_call: NA
cdr3_aa: CATSRELAFGTRGQPQHF
cdr3_nt: TGTGCCACCAGCAGAGAACTAGCATTCGGGACCCGCGGTCAGCCCCAGCATTTT

clone_size: NA
v_call: TRBV28
j_call: TRBJ1-5
d_call: NA
cdr3_aa: CASSLGGRLQPQHF
cdr3_nt: TGTGCCAGCAGTTTAGGGGGCAGGCTCCAGCCCCAGCATTTT

clone_size: NA
v_call: TRBV18
j_call: TRBJ2-7
d_call: NA
cdr3_aa: CASSRDRMGNEQYF
cdr3_nt: TGTGCCAGCTCTCGCGACAGGATGGGGAACGAGCAGTACTTC

clone_size: NA
v_call: TRBV10-2
j_call: TRBJ2-7
d_call: NA
cdr3_aa: CASRPAAVTYEQYF
cdr3_nt: TGCGCCAGCAGGCCTGCGGCCGTCACCTACGAGCAGTACTTC

clone_size: NA
v_call: TRBV11-1
j_call: TRBJ2-5
d_call: TRBD2
cdr3_aa: CASSGAGTRKETQYF
cdr3_nt: TGTGCCAGCAGCGGAGCCGGGACTAGGAAAGAGACCCAGTACTTC

clone_size: NA
v_call: TRBV28
j_call: TRBJ2-7
d_call: NA
cdr3_aa: CASSFHGRGTYEQYF
cdr3_nt: TGTGCCAGCAGTTTTCACGGGAGAGGTACCTACGAGCAGTACTTC

clone_size: NA
v_call: TRBV2
j_call: TRBJ1-2
d_call: TRBD1
cdr3_aa: CASSPGPGGSGYTF
cdr3_nt: TGTGCCAGCAGCCCCGGGCCAGGGGGCTCTGGCTACACCTTC

clone_size: NA
v_call: TRBV9
j_call: TRBJ1-4
d_call: TRBD1
cdr3_aa: CASSAGPDRGRVNEKLFF
cdr3_nt: TGTGCCAGCAGCGCCGGACCCGACAGGGGGCGCGTTAATGAAAAACTGTTTTTT

clone_size: NA
v_call: TRBV7-2
j_call: TRBJ2-2
d_call: TRBD1
cdr3_aa: CASSGHRGNTGELFF
cdr3_nt: TGTGCCAGCAGCGGGCACAGGGGGAACACCGGGGAGCTGTTTTTT

clone_size: NA
v_call: TRBV6-6
j_call: TRBJ1-6
d_call: NA
cdr3_aa: CASSYGEGRSNSPLHF
cdr3_nt: TGTGCCAGCAGTTACGGAGAGGGACGCTCGAATTCACCCCTCCACTTT

clone_size: NA
v_call: TRBV7-6
j_call: TRBJ2-1
d_call: NA
cdr3_aa: CASSLEEASSEQFF
cdr3_nt: TGTGCCAGCAGTTTAGAAGAAGCATCCTCTGAGCAGTTCTTC

clone_size: NA
v_call: TRBV19
j_call: TRBJ2-7
d_call: TRBD1
cdr3_aa: CASSGQGTGEQYF
cdr3_nt: TGTGCCAGTAGTGGACAGGGCACGGGCGAGCAGTACTTC

clone_size: NA
v_call: TRBV28
j_call: TRBJ2-2
d_call: NA
cdr3_aa: CASSLGGAVTGELFF
cdr3_nt: TGTGCCAGCAGTTTAGGGGGGGCGGTCACCGGGGAGCTGTTTTTT

clone_size: NA
v_call: TRBV7-2
j_call: TRBJ2-2
d_call: NA
cdr3_aa: CASSLVVAPTGELFF
cdr3_nt: TGTGCCAGCAGCTTAGTAGTAGCGCCCACCGGGGAGCTGTTTTTT

clone_size: once
v_call: TRBV7-2
j_call: TRBJ1-2
d_call: TRBD1
cdr3_aa: CASSLTTGVYGYTF
cdr3_nt: TGTGCCAGCAGCTTAACAACAGGGGTCTATGGCTACACCTTC

clone_size: NA
v_call: TRBV5-1
j_call: TRBJ2-7
d_call: NA
cdr3_aa: CASSLGSTPPYEQYF
cdr3_nt: TGCGCCAGCAGCTTGGGATCAACACCCCCCTACGAGCAGTACTTC

clone_size: once
v_call: TRBV30
j_call: TRBJ1-3
d_call: NA
cdr3_aa: CAWTEGSGNTIYF
cdr3_nt: TGTGCCTGGACCGAAGGTTCTGGAAACACCATATATTTT